These 9 T cell receptor beta chains originate from one sample sequenced in a study of graft-versus-host responses after intestinal transplantation (dated by TCRdb to 2020 to 2023). Libraries were made using the immunoSEQ multiplex PCR assay. This is the immuneACCESS table as TCRdb keeps it, with only in-frame sequences that have V and J called. A part of the clones is gone; compared with another copy, unresolved V genes explain less than half, and the rest is unexplained. The sample data list some 14,000 clones, and approximately 30% of these were observed just once. In total, the top ten clones hold roughly 1.9% of the sample. In the paper's terms, the time point label means: cells obtained before transplantation from donor or recipient. Mixed lymphocyte reactions plated some 200,000 CFSE-labeled pre-transplant responders with some 200,000 irradiated violet-dye-labeled stimulators and were cultured for about six days.

The material sequenced was alloreactive CD8+ T cells from a mixed lymphocyte reaction culture, taken before intestinal transplant. This sample's cell subset or site label indicates: CFSE-low proliferating T cells sorted from roughly six-day pre-transplant mixed lymphocyte reaction (GvH or HvG direction). Receptor source: a human patient who received an intestinal transplant.

V usage is TRBV4-3 and J usage is TRBJ1-2; perhaps TRBD1 as D (6 bases). The CDR3 is made up of 16 amino acids. The germline CDR1 and CDR2 sequences are LGHNA and YSLEER. Between the trimmed V and J ends, which lost 0 bases and 6 bases, there was a span of 17 bases. The CDR3 nucleotides are TGCGCCAGCAGCCAAGATTTCAGGACAGAACTAAATGGCTACACCTTC. The encoded protein is CASSQDFRTELNGYTF.

The genes are TRBV30 and TRBJ1-2, with D possibly being TRBD1 (5 bases). V lost 0 bases and J 2 bases, leaving 7 bases between the germline ends. CDR1 and CDR2 from the germline V gene are GTSNPN and SVGIG (reference sequence). The CDR3 extends over 13 amino acids. The CDR3 reads CAWSVGQNYGYTF. CDR3 in DNA: TGTGCCTGGAGTGTGGGGCAGAACTATGGCTACACCTTC.

This clone showed up just a few times. The rearrangement joins TRBV27 to TRBJ1-5; D perhaps matches TRBD1 (6 bases). CDR1 is MNHEY, CDR2 SMNVEV, per germline (reference sequence). The CDR3 has 14 residues. Trimming cost V 6 bases and J 7 bases, with 16 bases left between them. This chain's CDR3 is CASRLTGIGQPQHF. The CDR3 DNA reads TGTGCCAGCAGACTCACAGGGATCGGCCAGCCCCAGCATTTT.

The rearrangement joins TRBV30 to TRBJ1-2, with a possible D match to TRBD1 (5 bases). Germline V gives CDR1 GTSNPN, CDR2 SVGIG (reference sequence). V was cut by 3 bases and J by 4 bases, with 12 bases left in between. The CDR3 covers 13 residues. CDR3 coding DNA: TGTGCCTGGAGCGTACGGGGGTTCTATGGCTACACCTTC. It specifies CAWSVRGFYGYTF.

This chain joins TRBV4-3 and TRBJ2-7; 8 nucleotides agree with TRBD1. CDR1 is LGHNA and CDR2 is YSLEER in the germline V gene. The V gene end was trimmed by 1 base and the J gene end by 4 bases; junction bases not matched to a gene: 3. The CDR3 contains 14 residues. Written as DNA, the CDR3 is TGCGCCAGCAGCCAAGCCCGGACAGGGTACGAGCAGTACTTC. Translating gives CASSQARTGYEQYF.

This chain links TRBV27 with TRBJ2-7, with TRBD2 matching over 14 bases. This CDR3 contains 16 residues. Germline CDR1 is MNHEY and CDR2 is SMNVEV (reference sequence). V shed 4 bases and J 2 bases; nucleotides not matched to a gene: 4. The CDR3 sequence: CASSSLTSGGAYEQYF. CDR3 coding DNA: TGTGCCAGCAGTTCTCTGACTAGCGGGGGGGCCTACGAGCAGTACTTC.

In this sample, this clone turned up a few times. J is TRBJ1-1 and V is TRBV14; D may be TRBD1 (5 bases). Trimming took off 4 bases at V and 0 bases at J, with 24 bases between the two ends. Germline V CDR1 and CDR2: SGHDN, FVKESK. The CDR3 is made up of 19 amino acids. This CDR3 is CASSPYPRRAFNMNTEAFF. The CDR3 coding sequence is TGTGCCAGCAGCCCCTACCCCCGCAGGGCCTTTAACATGAACACTGAAGCTTTCTTT.

This clone appeared once. The V and J genes are TRBV6-5 and TRBJ2-3; 9 bases agree with TRBD1. Trimming took 7 bases from V and 1 from J; bases not matched to a gene: 3. This CDR3 spans 14 amino acids. Germline V lookup: CDR1 MNHEY, CDR2 SVGAGI. The CDR3 is CASTGQGRTDTQYF. CDR3 in DNA: TGTGCCAGCACGGGACAGGGCCGCACAGATACGCAGTATTTT.

This clone is classed as medium-sized. The genes are TRBV2 and TRBJ2-7, with 12 bases lining up with TRBD1. Germline V gene lookup returns CDR1 SNHLY and CDR2 FYNNEI. The CDR3 has 16 amino acids. The V gene end was trimmed by 7 bases and the J gene end by 3 bases; junction bases not matched to a gene: 10. The CDR3 DNA follows: TGTGCCAGCACCTTTAGGGACAGGGGGCTATACTACGAGCAGTACTTC. Protein: CASTFRDRGLYYEQYF.